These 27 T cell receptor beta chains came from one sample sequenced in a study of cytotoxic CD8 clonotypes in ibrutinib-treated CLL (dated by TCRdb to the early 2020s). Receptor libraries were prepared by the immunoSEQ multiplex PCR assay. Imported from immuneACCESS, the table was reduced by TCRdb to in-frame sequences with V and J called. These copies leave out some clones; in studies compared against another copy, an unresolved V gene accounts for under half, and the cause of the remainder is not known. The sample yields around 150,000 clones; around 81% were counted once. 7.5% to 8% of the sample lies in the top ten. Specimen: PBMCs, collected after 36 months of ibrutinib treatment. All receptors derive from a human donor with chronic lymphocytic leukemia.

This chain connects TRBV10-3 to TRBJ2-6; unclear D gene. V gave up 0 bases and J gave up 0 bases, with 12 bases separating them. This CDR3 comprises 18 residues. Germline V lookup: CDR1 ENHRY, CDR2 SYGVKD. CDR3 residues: CAISESKFRSSGANVLTF. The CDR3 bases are TGTGCCATCAGTGAGTCGAAATTCAGAAGCTCTGGGGCCAACGTCCTGACTTTC.

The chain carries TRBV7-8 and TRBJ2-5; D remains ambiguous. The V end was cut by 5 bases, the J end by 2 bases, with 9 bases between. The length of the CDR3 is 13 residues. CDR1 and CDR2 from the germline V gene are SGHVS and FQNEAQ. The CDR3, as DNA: TGTGCCAGCAGCCTGACGGTACAAGAGACCCAGTACTTC. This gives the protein CASSLTVQETQYF.

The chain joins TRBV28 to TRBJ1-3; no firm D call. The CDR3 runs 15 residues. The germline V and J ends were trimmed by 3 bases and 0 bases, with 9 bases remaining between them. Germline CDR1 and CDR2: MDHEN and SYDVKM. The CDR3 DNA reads TGTGCCAGCAGTTTTCTCCAAACCTCTGGAAACACCATATATTTT. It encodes CASSFLQTSGNTIYF.

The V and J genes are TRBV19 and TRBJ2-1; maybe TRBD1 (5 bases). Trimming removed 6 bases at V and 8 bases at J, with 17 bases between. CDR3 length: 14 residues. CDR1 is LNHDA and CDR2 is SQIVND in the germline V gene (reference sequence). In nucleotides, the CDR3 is TGTGCCAGTAGGAATTATGAAGGGGCGGATGAGCAGTTCTTC. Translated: CASRNYEGADEQFF.

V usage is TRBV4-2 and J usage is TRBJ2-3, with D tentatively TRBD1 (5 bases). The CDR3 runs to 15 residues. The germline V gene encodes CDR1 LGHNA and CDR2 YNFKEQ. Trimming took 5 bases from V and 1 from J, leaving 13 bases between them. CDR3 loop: CASSKGARGTDTQYF. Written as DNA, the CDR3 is TGTGCCAGCAGCAAAGGAGCCAGGGGCACAGATACGCAGTATTTT.

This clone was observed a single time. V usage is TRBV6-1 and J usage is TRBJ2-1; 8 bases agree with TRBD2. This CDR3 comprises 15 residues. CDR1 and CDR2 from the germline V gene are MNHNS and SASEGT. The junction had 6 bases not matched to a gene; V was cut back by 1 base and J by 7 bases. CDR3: CASSEVYGGVNEQFF. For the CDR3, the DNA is TGTGCCAGCAGTGAAGTCTACGGGGGGGTTAATGAGCAGTTCTTC.

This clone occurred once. The CDR3: CASSLRWGGFTEAFF. The CDR3 bases are TGCGCCAGCAGCTTGAGGTGGGGCGGCTTTACTGAAGCTTTCTTT. The chain uses TRBV5-1 and TRBJ1-1; TRBD1 is a possible D gene (5 bases). The CDR3 loop spans 15 amino acids. Germline CDR1 SGHRS, CDR2 YFSETQ. V lost 1 base and J 5 bases, leaving 15 bases between the germline ends.

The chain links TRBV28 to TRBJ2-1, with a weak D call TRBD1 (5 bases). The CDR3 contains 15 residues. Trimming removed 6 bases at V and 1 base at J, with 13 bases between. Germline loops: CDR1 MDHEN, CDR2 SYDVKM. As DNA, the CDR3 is TGTGCCAGCAGCCCCTTTGGGGCATCCTACAATGAGCAGTTCTTC. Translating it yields CASSPFGASYNEQFF.

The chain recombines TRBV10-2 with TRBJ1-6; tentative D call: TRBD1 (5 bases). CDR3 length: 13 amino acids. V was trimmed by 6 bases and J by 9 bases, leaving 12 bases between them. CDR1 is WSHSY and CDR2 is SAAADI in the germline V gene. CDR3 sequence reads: CASSSGLGSPLHF. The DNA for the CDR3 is TGCGCCAGCAGCTCAGGGTTGGGTTCACCCCTCCACTTT.

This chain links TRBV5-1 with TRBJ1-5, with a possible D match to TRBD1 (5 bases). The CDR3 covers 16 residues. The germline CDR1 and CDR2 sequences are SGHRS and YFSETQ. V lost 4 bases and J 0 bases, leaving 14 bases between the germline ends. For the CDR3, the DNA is TGCGCCAGCAGCCTGGAAGGACACCATAGCAATCAGCCCCAGCATTTT. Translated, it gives CASSLEGHHSNQPQHF.

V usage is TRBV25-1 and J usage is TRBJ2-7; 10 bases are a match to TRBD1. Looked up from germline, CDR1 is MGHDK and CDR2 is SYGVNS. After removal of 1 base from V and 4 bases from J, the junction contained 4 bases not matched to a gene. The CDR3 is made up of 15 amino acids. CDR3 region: CASSESGQGGYEQYF. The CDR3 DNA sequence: TGTGCCAGCAGTGAATCCGGACAGGGGGGGTACGAGCAGTACTTC.

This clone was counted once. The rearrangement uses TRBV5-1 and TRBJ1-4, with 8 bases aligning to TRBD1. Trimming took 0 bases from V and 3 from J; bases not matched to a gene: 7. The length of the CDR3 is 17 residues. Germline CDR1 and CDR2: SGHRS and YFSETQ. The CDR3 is CASSLVSQGAANEKLFF. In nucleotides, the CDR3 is TGCGCCAGCAGCTTGGTTTCTCAGGGGGCGGCTAATGAAAAACTGTTTTTT. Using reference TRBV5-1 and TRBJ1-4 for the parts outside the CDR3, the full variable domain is KAGVTQTPRYLIKTRGQQVTLSCSPISGHRSVSWYQQTPGQGLQFLFEYFSETQRNKGNFPGRFSGRQFSNSRSEMNVSTLELGDSALYLCASSLVSQGAANEKLFFGSGTQLSVL.

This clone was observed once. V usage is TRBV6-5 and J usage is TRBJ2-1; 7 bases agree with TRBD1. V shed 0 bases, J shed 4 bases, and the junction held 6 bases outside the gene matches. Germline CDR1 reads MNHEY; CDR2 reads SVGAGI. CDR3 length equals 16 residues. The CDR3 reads CASSYSSGTEYNEQFF. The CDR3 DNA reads TGTGCCAGCAGTTACTCCTCCGGGACAGAATACAATGAGCAGTTCTTC.

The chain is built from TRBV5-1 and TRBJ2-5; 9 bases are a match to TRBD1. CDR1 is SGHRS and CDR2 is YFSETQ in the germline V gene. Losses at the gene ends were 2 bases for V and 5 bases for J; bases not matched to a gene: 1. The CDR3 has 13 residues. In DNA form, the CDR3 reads TGCGCCAGCAGCTTCGGACAGGGGGAGACCCAGTACTTC. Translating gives CASSFGQGETQYF.

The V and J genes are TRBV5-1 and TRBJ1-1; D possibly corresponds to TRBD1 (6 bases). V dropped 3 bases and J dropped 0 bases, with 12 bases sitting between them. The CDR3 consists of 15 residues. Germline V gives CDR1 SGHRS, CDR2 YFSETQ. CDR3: CASSSLDRMNTEAFF. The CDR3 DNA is TGCGCCAGCAGCTCGCTAGACAGGATGAACACTGAAGCTTTCTTT.

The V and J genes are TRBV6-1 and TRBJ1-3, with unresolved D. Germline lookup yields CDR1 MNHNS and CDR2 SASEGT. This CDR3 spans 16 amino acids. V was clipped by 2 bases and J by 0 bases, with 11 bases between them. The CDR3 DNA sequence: TGTGCCAGCAGTGAACGGCCAGCCGTCTCTGGAAACACCATATATTTT. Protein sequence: CASSERPAVSGNTIYF.

CDR3 region: CASSLATPAPYEQYF. The CDR3 DNA sequence: TGTGCCAGCAGCTTGGCCACTCCCGCTCCCTACGAGCAGTACTTC. The rearrangement links TRBV5-5 to TRBJ2-7; D is unclear. From germline, CDR1 is SGHKS and CDR2 YYEKEE (reference sequence). The V end was cut by 0 bases, the J end by 2 bases, with 12 bases between. The CDR3 runs to 15 residues.

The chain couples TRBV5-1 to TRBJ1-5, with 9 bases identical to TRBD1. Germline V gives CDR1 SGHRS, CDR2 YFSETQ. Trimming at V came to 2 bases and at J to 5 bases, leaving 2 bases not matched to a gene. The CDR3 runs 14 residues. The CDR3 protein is CASSLWTGDQPQHF. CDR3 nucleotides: TGCGCCAGCAGCTTATGGACAGGGGATCAGCCCCAGCATTTT.

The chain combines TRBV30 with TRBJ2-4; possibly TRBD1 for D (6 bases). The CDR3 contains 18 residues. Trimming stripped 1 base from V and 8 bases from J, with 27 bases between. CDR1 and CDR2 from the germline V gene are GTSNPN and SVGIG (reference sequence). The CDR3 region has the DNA TGTGCCTGGAGTGGGGGGCGGACTGTCCTAGGTGGGTTTGACATTCAGTACTTC. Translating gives CAWSGGRTVLGGFDIQYF.

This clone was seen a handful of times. The CDR3 is CASSQDTSGGTDTQYF. In DNA form, the CDR3 reads TGCGCCAGCAGCCAAGACACTAGCGGGGGAACAGATACGCAGTATTTT. V and J are TRBV4-1 and TRBJ2-3; TRBD2 aligns across 11 bases. Germline V gives CDR1 MGHRA, CDR2 YSYEKL. The length of the CDR3 is 16 residues. V lost 0 bases to trimming and J lost 3 bases; unmatched junction nucleotides: 2.

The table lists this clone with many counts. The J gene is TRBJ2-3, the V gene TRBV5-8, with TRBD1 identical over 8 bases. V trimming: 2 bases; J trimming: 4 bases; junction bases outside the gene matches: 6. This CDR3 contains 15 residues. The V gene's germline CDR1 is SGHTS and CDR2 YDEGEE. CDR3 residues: CASSFDRGGPDTQYF. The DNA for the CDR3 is TGTGCCAGCAGCTTTGACAGGGGAGGACCAGATACGCAGTATTTT.

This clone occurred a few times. The CDR3 bases are TGTGCCACCGGGGAGAATCAGCCCCAGCATTTT. It encodes CATGENQPQHF. The chain carries TRBV2 and TRBJ1-5, with no clear D. The CDR3 contains 11 residues. The V end was cut by 10 bases, the J end by 4 bases, with 8 bases between. From germline, CDR1 is SNHLY and CDR2 FYNNEI.

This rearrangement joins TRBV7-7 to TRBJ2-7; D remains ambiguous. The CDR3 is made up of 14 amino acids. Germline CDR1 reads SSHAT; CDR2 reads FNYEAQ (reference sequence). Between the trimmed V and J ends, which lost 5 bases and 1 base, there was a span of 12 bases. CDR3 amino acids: CASSLNVMSYEQYF. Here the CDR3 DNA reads TGTGCCAGCAGCCTAAACGTGATGTCCTACGAGCAGTACTTC.

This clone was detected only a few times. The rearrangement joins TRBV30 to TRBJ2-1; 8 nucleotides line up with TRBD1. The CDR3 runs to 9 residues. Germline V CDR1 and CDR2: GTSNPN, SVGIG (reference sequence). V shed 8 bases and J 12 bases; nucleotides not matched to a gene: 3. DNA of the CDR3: TGTGCCGGAGGACAGGGGCAGTTCTTC. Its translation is CAGGQGQFF.

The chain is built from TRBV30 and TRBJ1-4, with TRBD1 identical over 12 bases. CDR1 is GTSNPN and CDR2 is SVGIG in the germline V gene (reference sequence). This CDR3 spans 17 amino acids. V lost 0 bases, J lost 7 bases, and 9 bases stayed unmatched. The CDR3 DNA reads TGTGCCTGGAGTGTATTTTTTCAGGGACAGGGGGCTGAAAAACTGTTTTTT. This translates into CAWSVFFQGQGAEKLFF.

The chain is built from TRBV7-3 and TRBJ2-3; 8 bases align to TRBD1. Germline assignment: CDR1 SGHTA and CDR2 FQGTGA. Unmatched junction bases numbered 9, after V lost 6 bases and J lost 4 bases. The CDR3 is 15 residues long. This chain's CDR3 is CASSFRGLKADTQYF. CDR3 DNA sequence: TGTGCCAGCAGTTTCAGGGGGCTCAAGGCAGATACGCAGTATTTT.

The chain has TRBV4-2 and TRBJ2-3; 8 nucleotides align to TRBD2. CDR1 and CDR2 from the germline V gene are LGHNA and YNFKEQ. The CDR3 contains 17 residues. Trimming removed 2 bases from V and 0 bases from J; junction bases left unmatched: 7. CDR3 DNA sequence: TGTGCCAGCAGCCAAACTCCGGGGGGGGGAAGCACAGATACGCAGTATTTT. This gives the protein CASSQTPGGGSTDTQYF.